The 17 T cell receptor beta chains in this list originate from one sample, sequenced in a study of early T cells in non-severe SARS-CoV-2 infection. Each CDR3 protein is one row after TCRdb ran MiXCR on the 5' RACE reads. The repertoire holds some 39,000 distinct CDR3 sequences, with 3% to 4% as singletons. Sequencing was done on a sample of whole blood. The receptors come from an adult who was a healthcare worker with PCR-confirmed SARS-CoV-2 infection or an uninfected control (not recorded which).

This clonotype was counted many times. The chain combines TRBV29-1 with TRBJ1-2; D unclear. The CDR3 has 11 amino acids. Looked up from germline, CDR1 is SQVTM and CDR2 is ANQGSEA. Trimming removed 8 bases from V and 8 bases from J, with 15 bases in between. The CDR3 sequence is CSLGPSHGYTF. CDR3 nucleotides: TGCAGCTTAGGGCCCTCGCACGGCTACACCTTC.

In its sample, this clonotype was seen many times. J is TRBJ1-3 and V is TRBV30; D not resolved. CDR1 and CDR2 from the germline V gene are GTSNPN and SVGIG (reference sequence). The CDR3 contains 13 residues. V was pared by 5 bases and J by 4 bases, with 12 bases between. CDR3 bases: TGTGCCTGGGCCCAATGGTCGGGAAACACCATATATTTT. It codes for CAWAQWSGNTIYF.

This clonotype appeared many times. This chain links TRBV24-1 with TRBJ2-5; 7 bases align to TRBD1. This CDR3 is built from 13 residues. CDR1 is KGHDR, CDR2 SFDVKD, per germline. The trim removed 9 bases at V and 4 bases at J, leaving 7 bases unmatched. CDR3 DNA sequence: TGTGCCACCCCCGGGGACAGAAGAGAGACCCAGTACTTC. This codes for CATPGDRRETQYF.

Many counts were recorded for this clonotype. The rearrangement uses TRBV11-2 and TRBJ2-7; D might be TRBD2 (5 bases). CDR3 length: 18 amino acids. V lost 2 bases to trimming and J lost 6 bases, with 26 bases between them. CDR1 and CDR2 from the germline V gene are SGHAT and FQNNGV. The CDR3 sequence: CASSLRRQDSQLGSEQYF. The CDR3 region has the DNA TGTGCCAGCAGCTTACGGAGGCAGGACTCCCAACTAGGGTCCGAGCAGTACTTC.

As for this clonotype: One base away lies a much larger clone, so this may be a sequencing read error. The gene calls are TRBV7-2 and TRBJ2-7; 9 positions match TRBD2. The germline CDR1 and CDR2 sequences are SGHTA and FQGNSA. This CDR3 comprises 15 residues. CDR3 nucleotide sequence: TGTGTCAGCAGCTTAGAAGGCGGGAGGGCCTACGAGCAGTACTTC. This codes for CVSSLEGGRAYEQYF.

The chain uses TRBV19 and TRBJ1-4; D unclear. The CDR3 spans 13 residues. Trimming stripped 7 bases from V and 7 bases from J, with 13 bases between. Per germline, CDR1 LNHDA and CDR2 SQIVND (reference sequence). CDR3 amino acids: CASKLSVAEKLFF. CDR3 bases: TGTGCCAGTAAATTGTCAGTGGCTGAAAAACTGTTTTTT.

This clonotype came up many times. The chain has TRBV27 and TRBJ2-3; TRBD1 is a possible D gene (5 bases). The germline V gene encodes CDR1 MNHEY and CDR2 SMNVEV (reference sequence). The CDR3 is 15 residues long. V lost 7 bases to trimming and J lost 1 base, with 15 bases between them. The CDR3 loop is CASTSGLGGTDTQYF. CDR3 bases: TGTGCCAGCACCAGTGGGCTAGGGGGCACAGATACGCAGTATTTT.

This chain connects TRBV25-1 to TRBJ2-7; a possible D gene is TRBD1 (5 bases). The CDR3 runs to 12 residues. The germline gives CDR1 MGHDK, CDR2 SYGVNS. V lost 4 bases to trimming and J lost 6 bases, with 10 bases between them. The CDR3 spells CASSAGRAEQYF. CDR3 DNA: TGTGCCAGCAGTGCAGGGCGTGCCGAGCAGTACTTC.

This clonotype has a handful of counts. Relative to the germline gene, one junction end is altered; a read error may explain this. The V and J genes are TRBV3-1 and TRBJ1-2; 8 bases agree with TRBD1. The CDR3 totals 12 residues. The V gene's germline CDR1 is LGHDT and CDR2 YNNKEL (reference sequence). CDR3 in amino acids: CASRSEDRAVHF. CDR3 nucleotides: TGTGCCAGCAGATCAGAGGACAGGGCCGTCCACTTC.

V and J are TRBV12-3 or TRBV12-4 and TRBJ2-2; 10 bases are a match to TRBD1. Unmatched junction bases numbered 6, after V lost 3 bases and J lost 8 bases. The CDR3 loop spans 15 amino acids. CDR3 coding DNA: TGTGCCAGCAGTTTCTGGACAGGGGGTCGAGGGGAGCTGTTTTTT. As protein: CASSFWTGGRGELFF.

At least ten counts were recorded for this clonotype. The genes are TRBV18 and TRBJ1-5; D might be TRBD1 (6 bases). In germline, CDR1 is KGHSH, CDR2 LQKENI. The CDR3 consists of 14 residues. V was trimmed by 4 bases and J by 1 base, leaving 8 bases between them. DNA of the CDR3: TGTGCCAGCTCACAAGGACAGAGCAATCAGCCCCAGCATTTT. This translates into CASSQGQSNQPQHF.

This clonotype was counted a few times. This rearrangement joins TRBV25-1 to TRBJ2-1; 9 positions agree with TRBD1. V lost 1 base and J lost 5; bases outside the gene matches: 6. The CDR3 length is 16 residues. Germline loops: CDR1 MGHDK, CDR2 SYGVNS. The CDR3 loop is CASSEWGTGPNNEQFF. CDR3 bases: TGTGCCAGCAGTGAATGGGGGACAGGGCCGAACAATGAGCAGTTCTTC. The complete variable domain, with remaining parts taken from reference TRBV25-1 and TRBJ2-1, reads EADIYQTPRYLVIGTGKKITLECSQTMGHDKMYWYQQDPGMELHLIHYSYGVNSTEKGDLSSESTVSRIRTEHFPLTLESARPSHTSQYLCASSEWGTGPNNEQFFGPGTRLTVL.

In its sample, this clonotype was seen many times. The V call is TRBV5-1, the J call TRBJ2-3; the match to TRBD2 covers 12 bases. The CDR3 totals 18 residues. Trimming cost V 0 bases and J 0 bases; bases outside gene matches: 5. Germline V gene lookup returns CDR1 SGHRS and CDR2 YFSETQ. The CDR3 DNA is TGCGCCAGCAGCTTGGGACTAGCGGGAGCAGCTAGCACAGATACGCAGTATTTT. It is translated as CASSLGLAGAASTDTQYF.

CDR3 sequence (DNA): TGTGCCAGCAGCCAAATGGGACAGTCGAATCAGCCCCAGCATTTT. Translating gives CASSQMGQSNQPQHF. The chain recombines TRBV3-1 with TRBJ1-5, with TRBD1 matching over 7 bases. V dropped 2 bases and J dropped 4; count of bases not matched to a gene: 5. Germline-derived CDR1 and CDR2 are LGHDT and YNNKEL (reference sequence). This CDR3 comprises 15 residues.

This clonotype has ten or more counts. J is TRBJ2-2 and V is TRBV7-3; D remains unclear. CDR3 size: 14 residues. Germline V gene data show CDR1 as SGHTA and CDR2 as FQGTGA. Trimming shortened V by 8 bases and J by 5 bases, and 15 bases separated the two germline ends. The CDR3 loop reads CASGEGSFTGELFF. The CDR3 DNA reads TGTGCCAGCGGGGAAGGGTCGTTTACCGGGGAGCTGTTTTTT.

This clonotype came up many times. The V call is TRBV19, the J call TRBJ2-2; D ambiguous. Trimming pared 4 bases from V and 4 bases from J, leaving 7 bases between. Germline V gene data show CDR1 as LNHDA and CDR2 as SQIVND (reference sequence). CDR3 size: 13 residues. Here the CDR3 DNA reads TGTGCCAGTAGTAGGACGGGCACCGGGGAGCTGTTTTTT. Protein product: CASSRTGTGELFF.

This clonotype was detected many times. This is likely a read error, given that the CDR3 carries no conserved phenylalanine or tryptophan at its end. No DNA is shown, since the ends of the CDR3 on it are uncertain; the CDR3 is the one TCRdb lists. The chain employs TRBV18 and TRBJ1-2; the tabulated D call, TRBD1, remains unverified against the DNA. The CDR3 is 12 amino acids in total, end residues counted. CDR1 KGHSH and CDR2 LQKENI come from the germline V gene. This CDR3 is CASSPMDTPSTV.